A single sample is the source of the 4 T cell receptor beta chains below, sequenced in a study of cytomegalovirus exposure and HLA in healthy donors. It was with 60 Vbeta and 13 Jbeta primers that the PCR ran. Produced via immunoSEQ multiplex PCR; TCRdb's table is partial and in-frame only. The sample holds roughly 99,000 clones; about four fifths are singletons and the top ten take approximately 3.8%. Sequencing used PBMCs. These receptors were collected from a woman aged 40 to 50 in good health and CMV-seronegative.

This chain links TRBV14 with TRBJ2-1; 9 nucleotides line up with TRBD2. Germline CDR1 reads SGHDN; CDR2 reads FVKESK. The ends lost 3 bases at V and 8 bases at J; junction bases unmatched: 11. This CDR3 region has 16 residues. CDR3 sequence reads: CASSHDEQRGAYEQFF. CDR3 DNA: TGTGCCAGCAGCCATGACGAACAGCGGGGGGCTTATGAGCAGTTCTTC.

This chain connects TRBV15 to TRBJ1-2, with TRBD1 as a possible D gene (6 bases). The CDR3 has 14 residues. Trimming cost V 1 base and J 5 bases, with 11 bases left between them. Germline assignment: CDR1 LNHNV and CDR2 YYDKDF (reference sequence). CDR3 amino acids: CATSRGGTPYGYTF. CDR3 sequence (DNA): TGTGCCACCAGCAGAGGGGGGACACCGTATGGCTACACCTTC.

J is TRBJ2-7 and V is TRBV6-5, with TRBD2 matching over 7 bases. V trimming: 7 bases; J trimming: 2 bases; junction bases outside the gene matches: 8. CDR3 size: 14 residues. The germline V gene encodes CDR1 MNHEY and CDR2 SVGAGI. The CDR3 coding sequence is TGTGCCAGCACCAGCAGGCGGGAGCCCTACGAGCAGTACTTC. Amino acids: CASTSRREPYEQYF.

This clone was observed a single time. The chain joins TRBV4-1 to TRBJ2-5; D possibly corresponds to TRBD2 (6 bases). Looked up from germline, CDR1 is MGHRA and CDR2 is YSYEKL. The V and J ends lost 4 bases and 2 bases respectively, with 17 bases between them. The CDR3 extends over 16 amino acids. The CDR3 spells CASSPRGLGLQETQYF. In DNA, the CDR3 is TGCGCCAGCAGCCCACGGGGGTTGGGGCTACAAGAGACCCAGTACTTC.